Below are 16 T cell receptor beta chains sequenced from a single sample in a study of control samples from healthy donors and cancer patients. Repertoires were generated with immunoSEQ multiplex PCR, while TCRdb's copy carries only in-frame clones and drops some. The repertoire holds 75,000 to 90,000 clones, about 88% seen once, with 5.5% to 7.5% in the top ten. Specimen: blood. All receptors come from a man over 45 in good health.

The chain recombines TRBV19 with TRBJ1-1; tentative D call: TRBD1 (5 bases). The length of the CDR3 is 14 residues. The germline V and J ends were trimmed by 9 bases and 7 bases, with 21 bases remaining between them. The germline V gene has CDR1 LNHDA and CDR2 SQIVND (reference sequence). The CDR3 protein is CASNFRGAENEAFF. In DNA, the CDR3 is TGTGCCAGCAATTTCAGAGGGGCAGAGAATGAAGCTTTCTTT.

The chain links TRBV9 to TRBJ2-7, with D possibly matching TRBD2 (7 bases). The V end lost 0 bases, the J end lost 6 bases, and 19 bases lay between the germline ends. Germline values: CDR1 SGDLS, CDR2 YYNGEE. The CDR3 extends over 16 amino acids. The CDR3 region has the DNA TGTGCCAGCAGCGTAGGAGAGGGGGGGGCAAGATCCGAGCAGTACTTC. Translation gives CASSVGEGGARSEQYF.

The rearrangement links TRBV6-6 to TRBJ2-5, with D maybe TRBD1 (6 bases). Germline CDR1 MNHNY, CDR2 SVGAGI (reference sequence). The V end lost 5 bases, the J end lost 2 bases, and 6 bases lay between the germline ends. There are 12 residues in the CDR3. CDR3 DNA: TGTGCCAGCAGTCAGGGGCAAGAGACCCAGTACTTC. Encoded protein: CASSQGQETQYF.

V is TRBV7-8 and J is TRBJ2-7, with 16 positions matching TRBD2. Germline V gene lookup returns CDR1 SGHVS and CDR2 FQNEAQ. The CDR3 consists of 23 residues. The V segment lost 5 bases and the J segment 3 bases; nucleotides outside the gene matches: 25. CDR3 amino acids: CASSQYPGTSGGATMAEFYEQYF. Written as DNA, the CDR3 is TGTGCCAGCAGCCAATACCCCGGGACTAGCGGGGGGGCGACAATGGCAGAATTCTACGAGCAGTACTTC.

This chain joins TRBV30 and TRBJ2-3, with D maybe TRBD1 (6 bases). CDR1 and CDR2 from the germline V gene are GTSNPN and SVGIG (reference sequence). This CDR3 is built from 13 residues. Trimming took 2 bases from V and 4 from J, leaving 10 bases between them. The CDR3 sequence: CAWSSAGADTQYF. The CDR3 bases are TGTGCCTGGAGTTCGGCAGGGGCAGATACGCAGTATTTT.

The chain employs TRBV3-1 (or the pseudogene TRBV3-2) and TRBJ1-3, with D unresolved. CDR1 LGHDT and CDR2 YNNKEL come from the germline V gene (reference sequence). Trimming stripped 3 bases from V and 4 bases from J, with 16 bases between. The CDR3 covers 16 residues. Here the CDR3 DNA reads TGTGCCAGCAGCCAGGAGAGACGGCTTCTGGGAAACACCATATATTTT. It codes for CASSQERRLLGNTIYF.

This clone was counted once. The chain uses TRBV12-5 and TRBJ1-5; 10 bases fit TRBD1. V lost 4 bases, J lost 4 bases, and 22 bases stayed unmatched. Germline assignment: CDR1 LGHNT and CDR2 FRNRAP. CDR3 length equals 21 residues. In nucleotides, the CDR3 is TGTGCTAGTGGTTGGGCCACGCTCATTCCCGGGACAGGGGCGCGGAATCAGCCCCAGCATTTT. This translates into CASGWATLIPGTGARNQPQHF.

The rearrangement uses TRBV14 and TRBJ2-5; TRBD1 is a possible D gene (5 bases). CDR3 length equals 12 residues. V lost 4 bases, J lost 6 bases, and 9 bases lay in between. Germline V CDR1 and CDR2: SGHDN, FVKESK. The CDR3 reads CASSRDRKTQYF. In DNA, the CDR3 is TGTGCCAGCAGCCGCGACAGAAAGACCCAGTACTTC.

This chain's CDR3 is CASSLVGGSGANVLTF. The CDR3 coding sequence is TGTGCCAGCAGCTTAGTGGGGGGCTCTGGGGCCAACGTCCTGACTTTC. The V gene is TRBV7-8, the J gene TRBJ2-6; possible D gene TRBD2, 6 bases. With 1 base removed from V and 0 bases from J, the gap between germline ends came to 7 bases. Germline assignment: CDR1 SGHVS and CDR2 FQNEAQ. The CDR3 sequence is 16 residues long.

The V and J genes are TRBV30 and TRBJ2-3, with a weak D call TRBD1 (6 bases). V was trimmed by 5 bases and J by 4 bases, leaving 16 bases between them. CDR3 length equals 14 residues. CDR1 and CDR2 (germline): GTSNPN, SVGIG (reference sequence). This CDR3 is CAWGGHPVPDTQYF. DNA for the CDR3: TGTGCCTGGGGGGGACACCCGGTCCCAGATACGCAGTATTTT.

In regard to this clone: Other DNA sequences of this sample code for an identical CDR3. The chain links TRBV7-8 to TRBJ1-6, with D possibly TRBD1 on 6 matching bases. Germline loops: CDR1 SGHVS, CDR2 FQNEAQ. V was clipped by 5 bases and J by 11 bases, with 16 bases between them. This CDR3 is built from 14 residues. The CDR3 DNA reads TGTGCCAGCAGCAACACAAGGGGGGGGCCACCCCTCCACTTT. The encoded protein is CASSNTRGGPPLHF.

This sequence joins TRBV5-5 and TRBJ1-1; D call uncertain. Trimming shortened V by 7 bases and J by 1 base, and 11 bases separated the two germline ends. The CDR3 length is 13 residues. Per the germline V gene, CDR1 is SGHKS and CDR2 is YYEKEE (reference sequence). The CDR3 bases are TGTGCCAGCCTAACTTCACCGAACACTGAAGCTTTCTTT. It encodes CASLTSPNTEAFF.

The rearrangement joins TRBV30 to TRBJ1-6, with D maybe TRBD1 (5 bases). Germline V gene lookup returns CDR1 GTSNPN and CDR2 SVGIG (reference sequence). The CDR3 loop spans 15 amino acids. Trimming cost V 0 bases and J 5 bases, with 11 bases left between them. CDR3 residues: CAWSVPGRDNSPLHF. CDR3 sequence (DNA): TGTGCCTGGAGTGTACCGGGACGGGATAATTCACCCCTCCACTTT. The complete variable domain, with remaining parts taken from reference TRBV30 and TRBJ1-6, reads SQTIHQWPATLVQPVGSPLSLECTVEGTSNPNLYWYRQAAGRGLQLLFYSVGIGQISSEVPQNLSASRPQDRQFILSSKKLLLSDSGFYLCAWSVPGRDNSPLHFGNGTRLTVT.

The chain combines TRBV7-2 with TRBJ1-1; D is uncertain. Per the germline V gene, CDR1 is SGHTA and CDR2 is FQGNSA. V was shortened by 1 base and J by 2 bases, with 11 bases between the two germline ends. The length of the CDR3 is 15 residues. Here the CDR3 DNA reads TGTGCCAGCAGCTTAGGGCAGGTTATAAACACTGAAGCTTTCTTT. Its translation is CASSLGQVINTEAFF.

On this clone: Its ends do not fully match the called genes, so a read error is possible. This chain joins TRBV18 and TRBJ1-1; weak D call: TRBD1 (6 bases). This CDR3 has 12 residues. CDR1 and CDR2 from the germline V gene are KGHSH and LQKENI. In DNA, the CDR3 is TGTGCCAGCTCAACAGGGCAGACTGAGGCTTTCTTT. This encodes CASSTGQTEAFF.

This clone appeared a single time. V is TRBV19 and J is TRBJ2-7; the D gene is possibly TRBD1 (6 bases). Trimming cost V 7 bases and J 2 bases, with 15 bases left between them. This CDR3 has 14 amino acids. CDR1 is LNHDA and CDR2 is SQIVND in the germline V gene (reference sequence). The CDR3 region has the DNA TGTGCCAGTAATAAGGGACAAGGCCCCTACGAGCAGTACTTC. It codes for CASNKGQGPYEQYF.